A selection of T cell receptor beta chains follows, all from one sample in a study of blood T cell repertoires in COVID-19. Sequencing used immunoSEQ multiplex PCR; TCRdb keeps in-frame clones, though not all of them. The table lists 270,000 or so clones, 90% of them singletons. Material for sequencing was PBMCs or T cells enriched from blood (not recorded which). Receptors were obtained from a woman aged 25 to 39 with acute COVID-19. Each CDR3 is given with its conserved first and last residue. A D gene is named only where the DNA matches it firmly. Only part of the rows carry a size: once, few, many, or a class if the clone is expanded.

j_gene,d_gene,abundance,v_gene,CDR3nt,CDR3aa
TRBJ1-2,-,-,TRBV9,TGTGCCAGCAGCTCCCCTGGGGGCTCCTATGGCTACACCTTC,CASSSPGGSYGYTF
TRBJ1-4,-,-,TRBV28,TGTGCCAGCAGTTTACCTGACAGGTCGGCAGCAAAACTGTTTTTT,CASSLPDRSAAKLFF
TRBJ1-4,TRBD1,-,TRBV5-4,TGTGCCAGCAGCTTGGACAGGGGTAATGAAAAACTGTTTTTT,CASSLDRGNEKLFF
TRBJ2-1,TRBD2,-,TRBV4-1,TGCGCCAGCAGCCAAGATAGGTCCGGGACTAGCGCGAATGAGCAGTTCTTC,CASSQDRSGTSANEQFF
TRBJ2-2,-,-,TRBV11-3,TGTGCCAGCAGCCGTGACAGAAACACCGGGGAGCTGTTTTTT,CASSRDRNTGELFF
TRBJ2-5,-,-,TRBV24-1,TGTGCCACCAGCTCACAGGGCCTCGGAGAGACCCAGTACTTC,CATSSQGLGETQYF
TRBJ2-7,-,-,TRBV7-2,TGTGCCAGCAGCAGCCAAGGAGTCATCGGCGAGCAGTACTTC,CASSSQGVIGEQYF
TRBJ2-5,TRBD2,-,TRBV27,TGTGCCAGCAGTCCCCCCGGGGGGGGAGAGACCCAGTACTTC,CASSPPGGGETQYF
TRBJ2-1,TRBD2,-,TRBV3-1/TRBV3-2,TGTGCCAGCAGCCAGTTTACTAGCGGGATTCCCTCCTACAATGAGCAGTTCTTC,CASSQFTSGIPSYNEQFF
TRBJ2-7,TRBD1,-,TRBV9,TGTGCCAGCAGCGTATCAGGGACAGGGTGGGGCGAGCAGTACTTC,CASSVSGTGWGEQYF
TRBJ1-1,TRBD1,-,TRBV6-5,TGTGCCAGCAGTTACTCGCCAGGGGGCACGAGCACTGAAGCTTTCTTT,CASSYSPGGTSTEAFF
TRBJ2-3,TRBD1,-,TRBV5-1,TGCGCCAGCAGCTTGGCAGGACAGGGCTCGGATACGCAGTATTTT,CASSLAGQGSDTQYF
TRBJ2-1,TRBD2,-,TRBV5-5,TGTGCCAGCGCCCACCCCCCTAGCGGGAGTTCCTACAATGAGCAGTTCTTC,CASAHPPSGSSYNEQFF
TRBJ1-5,-,-,TRBV19,TGTGCCAGTAGTATTGGGGGCAGAATGGGCCTAAATAGCAATCAGCCCCAGCATTTT,CASSIGGRMGLNSNQPQHF
TRBJ1-5,-,-,TRBV27,TGTGCCAGCAGCCCGGAGGGCGTTCGCAATCAGCCCCAGCATTTT,CASSPEGVRNQPQHF
TRBJ1-5,TRBD1,-,TRBV12-3/TRBV12-4,TGTGCCAGCACCCGGACAGGGGAACAGCCCCAGCATTTT,CASTRTGEQPQHF
TRBJ2-7,TRBD2,-,TRBV7-8,TGTGCCAGCAGCTTGGTCCTAGCGGGACGCGAGCAGTACTTC,CASSLVLAGREQYF
TRBJ2-2,TRBD2,-,TRBV20-1,TGCAGTGCTAGTGTTAGCGGGAGTCCGAACACCGGGGAGCTGTTTTTT,CSASVSGSPNTGELFF
TRBJ1-2,-,-,TRBV4-2,TGTGCCAGCAGCCCAGGGGTCGATGGCTACACCTTC,CASSPGVDGYTF
TRBJ2-2,TRBD2,-,TRBV9,TGTGCCAGCAGCGTAGCTACATGGCGGGAGGGCCACGGCGGGGAGCTGTTTTTT,CASSVATWREGHGGELFF
TRBJ2-1,-,-,TRBV12-3/TRBV12-4,TGTGCCAGCTCGCGGGAAGGCTACAATGAGCAGTTCTTC,CASSREGYNEQFF
TRBJ2-3,TRBD2,-,TRBV4-3,TGCGCCAGCAGCCAAGTTCATCGCGGGAGATTACCAGATACGCAGTATTTT,CASSQVHRGRLPDTQYF
TRBJ2-1,TRBD2,many,TRBV19,TGTGCCAGTAGTATAGCGGGAGGGGGGCACAATGAGCAGTTCTTC,CASSIAGGGHNEQFF
TRBJ2-7,-,-,TRBV12-3/TRBV12-4,TGTGCCAGCAGTTTATCCAACGAGCAGTACTTC,CASSLSNEQYF
TRBJ2-6,-,once,TRBV4-2,TGTGCCAGCAGCCAAGCTAACAGGGGAGGAGGGGCCAACGTCCTGACTTTC,CASSQANRGGGANVLTF
TRBJ2-2,TRBD1,-,TRBV9,TGTGCCAGCAGCGCACAGGGGTACGGCACCGGGGAGCTGTTTTTT,CASSAQGYGTGELFF
TRBJ2-7,-,few,TRBV4-1,TGCGCCAGCAGCCAACAGCAGGGGGGAAAGTACGAGCAGTACTTC,CASSQQQGGKYEQYF
TRBJ2-2,TRBD2,-,TRBV29-1,TGCAGCGTTGTATCCAGCGGGAGGGAAAACACCGGGGAGCTGTTTTTT,CSVVSSGRENTGELFF
TRBJ2-7,-,once,TRBV4-1,TGCGCCAGCAGCCAAGTAACGGGGGAATTCTCCTACGAGCAGTACTTC,CASSQVTGEFSYEQYF
TRBJ1-4,-,-,TRBV18,TGTGCCAGCTCAACTGGGCTCGTCCAGATTGGAGAAAAACTGTTTTTT,CASSTGLVQIGEKLFF
TRBJ1-2,TRBD1,-,TRBV19,TGTGCCAGTAGTCCACAGGGGAACTATGGCTACACCTTC,CASSPQGNYGYTF
TRBJ2-7,TRBD1,many,TRBV25-1,TGTGCCAGCAGTGTAGGACAGGGGCGCTACGAGCAGTACTTC,CASSVGQGRYEQYF
TRBJ2-5,-,-,TRBV6-5,TGTGCCAGCACCAGGGACTTCAGTTTCGGAGAGACCCAGTACTTC,CASTRDFSFGETQYF
TRBJ2-1,TRBD2,-,TRBV7-2,TGTGCCAGCAGCCTCAAGATCGCGGGAGGCGGTAATGAGCAGTTCTTC,CASSLKIAGGGNEQFF
TRBJ2-2,TRBD2,-,TRBV28,TGTGCCAGCAGTTCTGTACCCGGGACTAGAAACAAAAATGGGGACACCGGGGAGCTGTTTTTT,CASSSVPGTRNKNGDTGELFF
TRBJ2-7,TRBD2,-,TRBV29-1,TGCAGCGCTACGAGCGGGAGGGACGGCGAGCAGTACTTC,CSATSGRDGEQYF
TRBJ1-1,-,-,TRBV13,TGTGCCAGCAGCTTAGCGGGGGGCATGAACACTGAAGCTTTCTTT,CASSLAGGMNTEAFF
TRBJ2-7,-,-,TRBV18,TGTGCCAGCTCACCTGGAGCGGGTCTCTACGAGCAGTACTTC,CASSPGAGLYEQYF
TRBJ1-5,-,few,TRBV28,TGTGCCAGCAGTTGGGGCAGCAATCAGCCCCAGCATTTT,CASSWGSNQPQHF
TRBJ2-3,-,few,TRBV6-6,TGTGCCAGCAGTCGAGTGGCGCAGGGAACCACAGATACGCAGTATTTT,CASSRVAQGTTDTQYF
TRBJ1-4,-,-,TRBV3-1/TRBV3-2,TGTGCCAGCAGACCAAGTCGGGGAGGGGTTGAAAAACTGTTTTTT,CASRPSRGGVEKLFF
TRBJ2-2,-,-,TRBV19,TGTGCCAGTAGTTCCGGGGCCGGGGAGCTGTTTTTT,CASSSGAGELFF
TRBJ1-1,-,-,TRBV19,TGTGCCAGTAGTTCGGAGGAGGCTGAAGCTTTCTTT,CASSSEEAEAFF
TRBJ1-1,TRBD1,-,TRBV2,TGTGCCAGCAGAGGCCCGGGACAGGGGGCGCGAAACACTGAAGCTTTCTTT,CASRGPGQGARNTEAFF
TRBJ1-1,-,-,TRBV19,TGTGCCAGTAGTTACAGGGCGGCTGAAGCTTTCTTT,CASSYRAAEAFF
TRBJ2-7,TRBD2,once,TRBV5-1,TGCGCCAGCAGCTTGGGTGCGGGAGGGCCCTACGAGCAGTACTTC,CASSLGAGGPYEQYF
TRBJ2-1,TRBD1,-,TRBV7-9,TGTGCCAGCAGCTTAGTAGACAGGGTGACCTACAATGAGCAGTTCTTC,CASSLVDRVTYNEQFF
TRBJ2-6,-,-,TRBV9,TGTGCCAGCAGCGTAGAAGGGAGTTCTGGGGCCAACGTCCTGACTTTC,CASSVEGSSGANVLTF
TRBJ2-7,TRBD1,-,TRBV19,TGTGCCAGTAGTAAAGGACAGGGTTTGTCCTACGAGCAGTACTTC,CASSKGQGLSYEQYF
TRBJ2-1,-,-,TRBV5-1,TGCGCCAGCAGCTTGGGGGGTAGCGAAGATGAGCAGTTCTTC,CASSLGGSEDEQFF
TRBJ2-1,-,-,TRBV7-3,TGTGCCAGCAGCTTACTCGTTAGCTCCTACAATGAGCAGTTCTTC,CASSLLVSSYNEQFF
TRBJ2-7,TRBD1,-,TRBV3-1/TRBV3-2,TGTGCCAGCAGCCAACCGACAGGGGGACCGTCCTACGAGCAGTACTTC,CASSQPTGGPSYEQYF
TRBJ2-2,-,-,TRBV3-1/TRBV3-2,TGTGCCAGCTCAGACACCGGGGAGCTGTTTTTT,CASSDTGELFF
TRBJ2-7,TRBD1,few,TRBV4-3,TGCGCCAGCAGCCCCGGACAGGGGGCTTACGAGCAGTACTTC,CASSPGQGAYEQYF